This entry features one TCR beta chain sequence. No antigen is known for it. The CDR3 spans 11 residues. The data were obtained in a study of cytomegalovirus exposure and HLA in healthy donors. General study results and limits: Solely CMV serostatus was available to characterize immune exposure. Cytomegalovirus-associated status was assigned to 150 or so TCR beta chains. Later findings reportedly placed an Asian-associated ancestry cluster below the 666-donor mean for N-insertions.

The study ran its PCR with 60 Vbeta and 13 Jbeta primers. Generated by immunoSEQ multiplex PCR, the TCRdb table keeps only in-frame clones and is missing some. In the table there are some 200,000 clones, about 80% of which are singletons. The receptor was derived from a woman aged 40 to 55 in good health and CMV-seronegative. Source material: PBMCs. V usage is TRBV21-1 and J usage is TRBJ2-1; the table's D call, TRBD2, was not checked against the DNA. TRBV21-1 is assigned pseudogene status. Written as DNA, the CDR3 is TGTGCCAGCAGCAACGGGAATGAGCAGTTCTTC. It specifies CASSNGNEQFF.